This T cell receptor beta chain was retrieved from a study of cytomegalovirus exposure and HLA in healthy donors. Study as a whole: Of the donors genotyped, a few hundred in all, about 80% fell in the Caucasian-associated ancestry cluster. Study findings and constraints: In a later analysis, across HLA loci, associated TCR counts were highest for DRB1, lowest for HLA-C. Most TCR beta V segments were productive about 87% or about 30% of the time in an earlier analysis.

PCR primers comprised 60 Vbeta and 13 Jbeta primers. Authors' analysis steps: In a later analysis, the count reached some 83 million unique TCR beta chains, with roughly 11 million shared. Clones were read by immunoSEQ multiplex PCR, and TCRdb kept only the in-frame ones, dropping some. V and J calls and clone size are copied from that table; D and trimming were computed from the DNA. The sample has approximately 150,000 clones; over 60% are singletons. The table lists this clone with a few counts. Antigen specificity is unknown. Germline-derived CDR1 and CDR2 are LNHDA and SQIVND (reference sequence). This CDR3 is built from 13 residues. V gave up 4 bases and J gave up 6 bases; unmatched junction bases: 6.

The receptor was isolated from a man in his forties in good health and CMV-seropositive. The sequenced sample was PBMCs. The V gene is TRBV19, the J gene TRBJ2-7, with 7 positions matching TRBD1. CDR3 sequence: CASSTRQGSEQYF. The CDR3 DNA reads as TGTGCCAGTAGTACGCGACAGGGAAGCGAGCAGTACTTC.